This T cell receptor (beta chain) originates from a study of neurological immune-mediated disorders. As for the cDNA, it was generated by 5'RACE with 10-nucleotide random UMIs. TCRdb reprocessed the 5' RACE reads with MiXCR, giving one entry per CDR3 protein. The sample gives tens of thousands of distinct CDR3 sequences, around 13% of which show up once; around 12% is in the top ten. The CDR3 is made up of 12 amino acids. Germline values: CDR1 SQVTM, CDR2 ANQGSEA. Trimming shortened V by 4 bases and J by 1 base, and 4 bases separated the two germline ends. The rearrangement uses TRBV29-1 and TRBJ2-2; D not resolved. This TCR was recovered from a woman aged 60-75 years with HTLV-1-associated myelopathy (HAM/TSP). The sequencing input was PBMCs. CDR3 nucleotides: TGCAGCGTTGTCCTGAACACCGGGGAGCTGTTTTTT. It encodes CSVVLNTGELFF.